This TCR beta chain was recorded in a study of beta chain features in type 1 diabetes. The germline V gene has CDR1 SGHTA and CDR2 FQGNSA. Trimming shortened V by 1 base and J by 3 bases, and 10 bases separated the two germline ends. The CDR3 is 14 amino acids. The investigators reverse transcribed all of the isolated RNA, so they sequenced expressed TCRB transcripts. The table came from immunoSEQ multiplex PCR; TCRdb's copy has only in-frame clones and leaves some out. In the table there are under 550,000 clones, roughly 10% of which are singletons. This receptor was taken from a woman younger than 30 in good health. This rearrangement joins TRBV7-2 to TRBJ2-7; the D gene is possibly TRBD1 (6 bases). The sample comprised naive CD4+ T cells from blood. The CDR3 reads CASSLEDSYYEQYF. The CDR3, as DNA: TGTGCCAGCAGCTTAGAGGACAGCTACTACGAGCAGTACTTC.